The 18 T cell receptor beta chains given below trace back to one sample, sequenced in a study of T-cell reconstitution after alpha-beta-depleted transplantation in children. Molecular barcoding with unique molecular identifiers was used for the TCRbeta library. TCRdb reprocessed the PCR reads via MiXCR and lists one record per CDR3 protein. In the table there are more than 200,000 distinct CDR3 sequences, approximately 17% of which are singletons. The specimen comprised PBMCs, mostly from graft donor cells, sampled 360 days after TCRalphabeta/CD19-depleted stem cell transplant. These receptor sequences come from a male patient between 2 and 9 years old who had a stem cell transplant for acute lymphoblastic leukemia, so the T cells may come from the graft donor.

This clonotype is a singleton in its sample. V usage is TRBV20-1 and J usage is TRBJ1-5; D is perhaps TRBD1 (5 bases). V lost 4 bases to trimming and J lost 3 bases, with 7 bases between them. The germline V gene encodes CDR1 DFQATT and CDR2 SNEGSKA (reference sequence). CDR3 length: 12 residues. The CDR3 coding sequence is TGCAGTGCTATCAGGGTCAATCAGCCCCAGCATTTT. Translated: CSAIRVNQPQHF.

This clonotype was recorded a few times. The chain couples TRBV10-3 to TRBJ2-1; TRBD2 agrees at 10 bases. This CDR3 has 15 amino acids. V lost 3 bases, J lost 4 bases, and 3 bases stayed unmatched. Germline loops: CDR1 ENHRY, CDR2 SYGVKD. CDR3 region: CAISDSGGAYNEQFF. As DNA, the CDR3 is TGTGCCATCAGTGACAGCGGGGGGGCTTACAATGAGCAGTTCTTC.

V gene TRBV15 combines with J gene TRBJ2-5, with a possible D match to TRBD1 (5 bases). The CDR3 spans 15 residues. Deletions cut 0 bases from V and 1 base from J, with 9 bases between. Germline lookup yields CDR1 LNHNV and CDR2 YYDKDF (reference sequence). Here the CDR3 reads CATSRDPQGQETQYF. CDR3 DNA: TGTGCCACCAGCAGAGATCCCCAGGGCCAAGAGACCCAGTACTTC.

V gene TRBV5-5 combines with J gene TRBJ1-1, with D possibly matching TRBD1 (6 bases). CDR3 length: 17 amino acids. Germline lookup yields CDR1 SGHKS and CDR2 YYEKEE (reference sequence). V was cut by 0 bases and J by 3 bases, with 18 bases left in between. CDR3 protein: CASSLGGARGLDTEAFF. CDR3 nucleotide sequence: TGTGCCAGCAGCTTGGGAGGCGCCAGGGGCTTGGACACTGAAGCTTTCTTT.

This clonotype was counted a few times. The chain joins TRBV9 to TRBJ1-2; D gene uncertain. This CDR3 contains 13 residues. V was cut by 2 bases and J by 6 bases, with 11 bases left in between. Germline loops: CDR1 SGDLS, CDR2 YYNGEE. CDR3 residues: CASSVRRGDGYTF. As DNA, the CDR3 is TGTGCCAGCAGCGTTCGTCGGGGAGATGGCTACACCTTC.

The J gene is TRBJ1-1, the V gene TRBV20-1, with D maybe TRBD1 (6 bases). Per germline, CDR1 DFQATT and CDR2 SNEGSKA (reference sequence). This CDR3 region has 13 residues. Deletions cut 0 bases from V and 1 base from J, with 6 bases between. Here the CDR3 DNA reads TGCAGTGCTAGAGAGGGGGCGAACACTGAAGCTTTCTTT. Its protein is CSAREGANTEAFF.

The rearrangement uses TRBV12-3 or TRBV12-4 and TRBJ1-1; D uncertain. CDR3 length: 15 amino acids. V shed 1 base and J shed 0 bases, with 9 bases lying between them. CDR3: CASSLGLQMNTEAFF. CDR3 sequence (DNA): TGTGCCAGCAGTTTAGGATTACAGATGAACACTGAAGCTTTCTTT.

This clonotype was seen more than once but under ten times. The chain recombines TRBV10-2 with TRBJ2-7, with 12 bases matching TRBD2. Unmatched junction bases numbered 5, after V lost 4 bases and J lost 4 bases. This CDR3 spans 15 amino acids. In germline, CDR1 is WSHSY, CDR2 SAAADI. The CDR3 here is CASSVSGLAGYEQYF. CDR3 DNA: TGCGCCAGCAGTGTCTCAGGACTAGCGGGGTACGAGCAGTACTTC.

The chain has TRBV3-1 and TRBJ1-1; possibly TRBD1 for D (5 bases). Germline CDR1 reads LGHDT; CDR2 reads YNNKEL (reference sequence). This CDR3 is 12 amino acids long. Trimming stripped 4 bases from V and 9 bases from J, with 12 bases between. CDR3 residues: CASSPDKRQAFF. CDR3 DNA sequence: TGTGCCAGCAGCCCGGACAAGAGGCAAGCTTTCTTT.

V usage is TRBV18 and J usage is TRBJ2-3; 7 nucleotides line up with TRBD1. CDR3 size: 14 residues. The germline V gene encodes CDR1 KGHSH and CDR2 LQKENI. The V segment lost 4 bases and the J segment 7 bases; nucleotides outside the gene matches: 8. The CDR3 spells CASSRGQAPNTQYF. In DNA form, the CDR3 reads TGTGCCAGCTCACGAGGACAGGCCCCAAATACGCAGTATTTT.

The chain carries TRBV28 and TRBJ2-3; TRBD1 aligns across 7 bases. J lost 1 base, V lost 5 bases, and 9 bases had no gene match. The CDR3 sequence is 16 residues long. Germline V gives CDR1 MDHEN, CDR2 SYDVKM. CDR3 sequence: CASSPRQGEGTDTQYF. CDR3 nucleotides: TGTGCCAGCAGTCCCAGACAGGGTGAGGGCACAGATACGCAGTATTTT.

The CDR3 spells CASSLPGLGLETQYF. CDR3 nucleotides: TGTGCCAGCAGTTTGCCGGGACTAGGGTTGGAGACCCAGTACTTC. The chain employs TRBV12-3 or TRBV12-4 and TRBJ2-5; 8 positions agree with TRBD2. The CDR3 has 15 residues. V was clipped by 3 bases and J by 5 bases; unmatched bases: 8.

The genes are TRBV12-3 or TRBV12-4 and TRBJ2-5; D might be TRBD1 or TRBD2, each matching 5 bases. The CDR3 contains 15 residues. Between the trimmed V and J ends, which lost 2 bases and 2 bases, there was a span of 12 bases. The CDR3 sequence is CASSLTTGPQETQYF. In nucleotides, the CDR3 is TGTGCCAGCAGTTTAACGACGGGACCTCAAGAGACCCAGTACTTC.

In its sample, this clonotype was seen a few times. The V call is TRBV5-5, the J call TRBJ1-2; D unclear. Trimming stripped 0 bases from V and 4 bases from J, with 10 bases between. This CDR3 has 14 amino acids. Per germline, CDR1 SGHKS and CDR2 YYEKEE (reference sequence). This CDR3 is CASSLGAALYGYTF. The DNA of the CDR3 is TGTGCCAGCAGCTTGGGGGCAGCACTCTATGGCTACACCTTC.

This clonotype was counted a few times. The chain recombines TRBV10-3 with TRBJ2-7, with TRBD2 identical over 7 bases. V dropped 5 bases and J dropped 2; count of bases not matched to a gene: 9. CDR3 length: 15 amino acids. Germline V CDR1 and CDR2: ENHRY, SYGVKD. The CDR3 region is CAISTAPGLTYEQYF. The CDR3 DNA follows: TGTGCCATCAGTACGGCCCCGGGACTAACCTACGAGCAGTACTTC.

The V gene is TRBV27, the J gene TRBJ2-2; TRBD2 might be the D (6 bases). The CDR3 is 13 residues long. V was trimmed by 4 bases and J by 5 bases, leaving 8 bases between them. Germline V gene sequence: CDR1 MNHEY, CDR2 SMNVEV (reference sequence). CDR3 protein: CASSSRGTGELFF. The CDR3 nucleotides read TGTGCCAGCAGTTCACGGGGGACCGGGGAGCTGTTTTTT.

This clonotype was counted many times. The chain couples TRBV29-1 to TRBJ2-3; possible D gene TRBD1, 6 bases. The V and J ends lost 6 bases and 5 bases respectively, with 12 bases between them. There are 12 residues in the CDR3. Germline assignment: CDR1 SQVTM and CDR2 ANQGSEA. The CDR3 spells CSVMGAGDTQYF. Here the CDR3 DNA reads TGCAGCGTGATGGGGGCCGGAGATACGCAGTATTTT.

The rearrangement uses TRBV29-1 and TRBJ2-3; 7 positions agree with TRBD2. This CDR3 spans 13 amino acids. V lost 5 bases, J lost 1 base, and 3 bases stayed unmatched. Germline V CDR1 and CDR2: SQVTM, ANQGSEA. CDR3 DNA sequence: TGCAGCGTTTTAGGGAGGGGCACAGATACGCAGTATTTT. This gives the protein CSVLGRGTDTQYF.